This TCR beta chain was captured in a study of cytomegalovirus exposure and HLA in healthy donors. Study-wide background: Early released data comprised around 80 million unique TCRs from HLA-typed donors.

The PCR used 60 Vbeta and 13 Jbeta primers. Assay: immunoSEQ multiplex PCR; the TCRdb copy retains only in-frame clones and omits some. The repertoire holds under 200,000 clones, with about four fifths as singletons. This CDR3 contains 19 residues. Trimming stripped 0 bases from V and 6 bases from J, with 26 bases between. Germline V gene data show CDR1 as LNHDA and CDR2 as SQIVND (reference sequence). Sequenced input: PBMCs. The receptor comes from a woman aged 25 to 39 in good health and CMV-seropositive. J is TRBJ1-1 and V is TRBV19; TRBD1 might be the D (5 bases). The CDR3 loop is CASSIDLPKGRSSPSEAFF. In DNA form, the CDR3 reads TGTGCCAGTAGTATAGATTTGCCTAAGGGGAGGAGTTCCCCTTCTGAAGCTTTCTTT.